A selection of T cell receptor beta chains follows, all from one sample in a study of cytomegalovirus exposure and HLA in healthy donors. Measured with immunoSEQ multiplex PCR; TCRdb has only the in-frame clones, and not every one. The table records hundreds of thousands of clones, more than 60% of them present only once. Sequencing was carried out using PBMCs. All receptors come from a woman aged 60-75 years in good health and CMV-seropositive. Each CDR3 is given with its conserved first and last residue. The D gene is left open where the match is weak. Clone sizes are given selectively: once, few, many, or a class where the clone is expanded.

cdr3_nt cdr3_aa v_call d_call j_call clone_size
TGTGCCAGTCCCGAAGGGGGCATGTCAGATACGCAGTATTTT CASPEGGMSDTQYF TRBV12-1 . TRBJ2-3 .
TGCGCCAGCAGCACCGGGACAGGGTTCGGTTCACCCCTCCACTTT CASSTGTGFGSPLHF TRBV5-1 TRBD1 TRBJ1-6 .
TGTGCCAGTAGTCCCCTAGCGGGGGTGGCTAATGAAAAACTGTTTTTT CASSPLAGVANEKLFF TRBV19 . TRBJ1-4 few
TGTGCCAGCAGCTTAGCTGTAGGGACTAATGAGCAGTTCTTC CASSLAVGTNEQFF TRBV7-8 . TRBJ2-1 .
TGTGCCAGCAGCTTGGCCGGGGGTATGACTGAAGCTTTCTTT CASSLAGGMTEAFF TRBV5-4 . TRBJ1-1 .
TGTGCCAGCAGTTACTCTGTGACTAGTAATCCGGGTGAGCAGTTCTTC CASSYSVTSNPGEQFF TRBV6-5 . TRBJ2-1 .
TGTGCCAGCAGCGTTCAGGGGGCGCGGTACGAGCAGTACTTC CASSVQGARYEQYF TRBV6-1 TRBD1 TRBJ2-7 .
TGTGCCAGCACCAAGCTAGTAGATACGCAGTATTTT CASTKLVDTQYF TRBV28 . TRBJ2-3 .
TGTGCCGGCGGGACAGGGGGACTTTTGAGGGAAAAACTGTTTTTT CAGGTGGLLREKLFF TRBV28 TRBD1 TRBJ1-4 .
TGTGCCAGCAGCTTAGTAAAGGGGGGGGCCCAAGAGACCCAGTACTTC CASSLVKGGAQETQYF TRBV7-9 . TRBJ2-5 once
TGCAGCGTTGAGCGGCAGGGGTTAAGGAGTGAGCAGTTCTTC CSVERQGLRSEQFF TRBV29-1 . TRBJ2-1 .
TGCGCCAGCAGCTTGGGAGAGTGGGGTAGCGGGGGCACAGATACGCAGTATTTT CASSLGEWGSGGTDTQYF TRBV5-1 TRBD2 TRBJ2-3 .
TGTGCCAGCAGCTCCAGTAGCGGCGAAGGTACGCAGTATTTT CASSSSSGEGTQYF TRBV7-2 . TRBJ2-3 .
TGTGCCAGCAGTTACGAACAGGAAGAGACCCAGTACTTC CASSYEQEETQYF TRBV6-6 . TRBJ2-5 few
TGTGCCAGCAGTCTACAGACTAGCGGGAGAAGAGAGCAGTTCTTC CASSLQTSGRREQFF TRBV28 TRBD2 TRBJ2-1 .
TGTGCCAGCAGCGGACTAGCGGGGGCCAACTACGAGCAGTACTTC CASSGLAGANYEQYF TRBV5-4 TRBD2 TRBJ2-7 .
TGTGCCTGGAGTGTCACTCCAGATACGCAGTATTTT CAWSVTPDTQYF TRBV30 . TRBJ2-3 .
TGTGCCTGGAGTCCCCGGGGGACTCACACTGAAGCTTTCTTT CAWSPRGTHTEAFF TRBV30 . TRBJ1-1 .
TGCAGCGTTGAGAGCGGAGCAGATACGCAGTATTTT CSVESGADTQYF TRBV29-1 . TRBJ2-3 few
TGTGCCAGCAGCCCGACTAGCGGGGGCCTCTACGAGCAGTACTTC CASSPTSGGLYEQYF TRBV6-5 TRBD2 TRBJ2-7 .
TGTGCCAGCAGCGGGGCCGGGACAGGGTCCTACGAGCAGTACTTC CASSGAGTGSYEQYF TRBV5-4 TRBD1 TRBJ2-7 .
TGTGCCAGCAGCCCCTTGAGCGGGGGGACAGATACGCAGTATTTT CASSPLSGGTDTQYF TRBV7-2 TRBD2 TRBJ2-3 .
TGTGCCAGCAGCCCCTTAGCGGGGAAATACGAGCAGTACTTC CASSPLAGKYEQYF TRBV9 TRBD2 TRBJ2-7 .
TGTGCCATCCTAAAGAATACTGGACTAGCGGCGTTGCAGTACTTC CAILKNTGLAALQYF TRBV10-3 TRBD2 TRBJ2-7 .
TGTGCCAGCAGCTTGGCGGGACTGTTTCAGAATGAGCAGTTCTTC CASSLAGLFQNEQFF TRBV7-8 . TRBJ2-1 .
TGTGCCAGTAGTATTAGCGGCAGCTCCTACGAGCAGTACTTC CASSISGSSYEQYF TRBV19 . TRBJ2-7 .
TGCAGCGTTGAGAGCGTGGGCACTGAAGCTTTCTTT CSVESVGTEAFF TRBV29-1 . TRBJ1-1 .
TGCAGCGTACCCGGACAGGGACCCACAGATACGCAGTATTTT CSVPGQGPTDTQYF TRBV29-1 TRBD1 TRBJ2-3 once
TGTGCCAGCAGCGCCCTCGGGGGACCTGATCTTCGTAACTATGGCTACACCTTC CASSALGGPDLRNYGYTF TRBV7-2 . TRBJ1-2 .
TGTGCCAGCAGTTCCCACAATAGCGGGGGTCACAATGAGCAGTTCTTC CASSSHNSGGHNEQFF TRBV28 TRBD2 TRBJ2-1 .
TGCAGCGTCGGGGCGGGGGGGTATCGGGAGCAGTACTTC CSVGAGGYREQYF TRBV29-1 TRBD2 TRBJ2-7 .
TGTGCCTGGAGTGGACTCGATCCTAATACGCAGTATTTT CAWSGLDPNTQYF TRBV30 . TRBJ2-3 .
TGTGCCAGCAGCACCAGTTCCTACAATGAGCAGTTCTTC CASSTSSYNEQFF TRBV7-2 . TRBJ2-1 few
TGTGCCAGCAGCGAGACGAGGAACTATGGCTACACCTTC CASSETRNYGYTF TRBV5-4 . TRBJ1-2 .
TGTGCCAGCAGCTTTAACCGGGACAGGGGTAACGAGCAGTACTTC CASSFNRDRGNEQYF TRBV5-4 TRBD1 TRBJ2-7 .
TGTGCCAGCAGCGTTGGGTCTAGCGGGGGGGGTCAAGAGACCCAGTACTTC CASSVGSSGGGQETQYF TRBV9 TRBD2 TRBJ2-5 once
TGTGCCAGCTCACCGATGGTTCTGGGCAACTCCTACGAGCAGTACTTC CASSPMVLGNSYEQYF TRBV18 . TRBJ2-7 .
TGTGCCAGCAGCCCCTACACCGGGGAGCTGTTTTTT CASSPYTGELFF TRBV7-2 . TRBJ2-2 few
TGCGCCAGCAGCTTGGTGACAGGGAATGGCTACACCTTC CASSLVTGNGYTF TRBV5-1 TRBD1 TRBJ1-2 .
TGTGCCAGCAGACCCCCCGGGGTGGGTGGCTACACCTTC CASRPPGVGGYTF TRBV6-6 . TRBJ1-2 .
TGCGCCAGCAGCCCAGGGCCCTACGAGCAGTACTTC CASSPGPYEQYF TRBV4-1 . TRBJ2-7 once
TGTGCCAGCTCACCGGTGGTAGCCCGCGGGCGGGTCGGAAACACCATATATTTT CASSPVVARGRVGNTIYF TRBV18 . TRBJ1-3 .
TGTGCCAGCAGTGTTTCAGGGGGCGGGGATACGCAGTATTTT CASSVSGGGDTQYF TRBV6-1 TRBD1 TRBJ2-3 .
TGTGCCAGTAGACTCCGGGACAGGAGGGACTACGAGCAGTACTTC CASRLRDRRDYEQYF TRBV19 TRBD1 TRBJ2-7 .
TGTGCCAGCAGCGTAGGACCCCGGAGCCGGGGGGGAGAGACCCAGTACTTC CASSVGPRSRGGETQYF TRBV9 TRBD2 TRBJ2-5 .
TGTGCCAGCAGGGACAGGGCTCCCTACAATGAGCAGTTCTTC CASRDRAPYNEQFF TRBV6-5 TRBD1 TRBJ2-1 .
TGTGCCAGCAGCTCCGGGACAGGAGTTCACCTTGGAAACACCATATATTTT CASSSGTGVHLGNTIYF TRBV7-6 TRBD1 TRBJ1-3 few
TGTTCCAGCAGCTTGGGACAGCTCAATCAGCCCCAGCATTTT CSSSLGQLNQPQHF TRBV7-9 TRBD1 TRBJ1-5 .
TGTGCCAGCAGCTTTTTATCGACTAACAATGAGCAGTTCTTC CASSFLSTNNEQFF TRBV7-9 . TRBJ2-1 .
TGTGCCAGTTCACCAGGGGGCCGCGGCTACACCTTC CASSPGGRGYTF TRBV19 TRBD1 TRBJ1-2 .
TGTGCCAGCAGTTTAGGTGGGCAAAGGAATGAAAAACTGTTTTTT CASSLGGQRNEKLFF TRBV28 . TRBJ1-4 .
TGTGCCAGCAGTTTGTCAGGGTACGGCGGGGAGCTGTTTTTT CASSLSGYGGELFF TRBV27 . TRBJ2-2 .
TGCGCCAGCAGCTTGGGAGGGAATTCCTACAATGAGCAGTTCTTC CASSLGGNSYNEQFF TRBV5-1 . TRBJ2-1 .
TGCGCCAGCAGCTTGGCGATTGACAGGTCTACAGATACGCAGTATTTT CASSLAIDRSTDTQYF TRBV5-1 . TRBJ2-3 .
TGTGCCAGCAGTTCGCTGTTAGCGGGGGAGGGAGGCAATGAGCAGTTCTTC CASSSLLAGEGGNEQFF TRBV28 TRBD2 TRBJ2-1 few
TGTGCCAGCGGGGCCCGTAACAATGAGCAGTTCTTC CASGARNNEQFF TRBV7-3 . TRBJ2-1 .
TGTGCCAGCAGCTTATTTAAAGCCGTGAACACTGAAGCTTTCTTT CASSLFKAVNTEAFF TRBV11-2 . TRBJ1-1 .
TGTGCCAGCAGTGAAAGGGGGGACAGGTCCCTTTATAACTATGGCTACACCTTC CASSERGDRSLYNYGYTF TRBV6-4 TRBD1 TRBJ1-2 .
TGTGCCTTTGACAGGGGAGGTGAAAAACTGTTTTTT CAFDRGGEKLFF TRBV30 TRBD1 TRBJ1-4 .